Shown below are 9 T cell receptor beta chains from a single sample sequenced in a study of cytotoxic CD8 clonotypes in ibrutinib-treated CLL. Libraries were prepared by immunoSEQ multiplex PCR; TCRdb keeps only in-frame clonotypes and omits some of them. This sample yields about 300,000 clones, of which around 69% are seen a single time; roughly 5.7% belongs to the top ten. Here the sequenced sample was PBMCs, taken at disease progression, from a patient treated with ibrutinib. These receptor sequences come from a human donor with chronic lymphocytic leukemia.

In DNA, the CDR3 is TGTGCCAGCAGCTTAGGTGGGGGGCTATATGGCTACACCTTC. Its protein product is CASSLGGGLYGYTF. The chain employs TRBV13 and TRBJ1-2, with a possible D match to TRBD1 (6 bases). Germline V gene data show CDR1 as PRHDT and CDR2 as FYEKMQ (reference sequence). The CDR3 sequence is 14 residues long. V lost 0 bases and J 5 bases, leaving 10 bases between the germline ends.

The genes are TRBV6-5 and TRBJ2-3, with D possibly matching TRBD2 (6 bases). V was pared by 3 bases and J by 11 bases, with 12 bases between. Germline CDR1 MNHEY, CDR2 SVGAGI. The CDR3 loop spans 12 amino acids. In DNA form, the CDR3 reads TGTGCCAGCAGTTATGGTTCCGGGGGGCAGTATTTT. Translating it yields CASSYGSGGQYF.

This clone was detected only a few times. This chain connects TRBV4-1 to TRBJ1-2, with D unresolved. The V end lost 1 base, the J end lost 3 bases, and 9 bases lay between the germline ends. The CDR3 loop spans 14 amino acids. Germline V lookup: CDR1 MGHRA, CDR2 YSYEKL. The CDR3 is CASSQVGLDYGYTF. The CDR3 nucleotides are TGCGCCAGCAGCCAAGTCGGGCTTGACTATGGCTACACCTTC.

The chain links TRBV29-1 to TRBJ2-5; tentative D call: TRBD1 (8 bases). V lost 6 bases, J lost 4 bases, and 24 bases lay in between. This CDR3 is 16 amino acids long. Germline CDR1 SQVTM, CDR2 ANQGSEA. The CDR3, as DNA: TGCAGCGTGGACAGGGAGGGCCCACGTTATGGAGAGACCCAGTACTTC. Protein: CSVDREGPRYGETQYF.

The rearrangement uses TRBV11-2 and TRBJ2-7; possibly TRBD1 or TRBD2 for D (5 bases each). This CDR3 comprises 17 residues. Germline values: CDR1 SGHAT, CDR2 FQNNGV. V lost 1 base to trimming and J lost 3 bases, with 19 bases between them. CDR3 nucleotide sequence: TGTGCCAGCAGCTTAGTCGGGGCCGGCGACTTGTTCTACGAGCAGTACTTC. Translated, it gives CASSLVGAGDLFYEQYF.

There are a few counts of this clone. The chain carries TRBV5-4 and TRBJ1-4; 7 bases align to TRBD1. CDR1 and CDR2 from the germline V gene are SGHNT and YYREEE (reference sequence). V was pared by 4 bases and J by 6 bases, with 12 bases of the junction left unmatched. This CDR3 contains 16 residues. CDR3 nucleotides: TGTGCCAGCAGCGGGAGGGACAGTTTGGCGGATGAAAAACTGTTTTTT. Encoded protein: CASSGRDSLADEKLFF. The whole variable domain, remainder taken from reference TRBV5-4 and TRBJ1-4, is ETGVTQSPTHLIKTRGQQVTLRCSSQSGHNTVSWYQQALGQGPQFIFQYYREEENGRGNFPPRFSGLQFPNYSSELNVNALELDDSALYLCASSGRDSLADEKLFFGSGTQLSVL.

The J gene is TRBJ2-2, the V gene TRBV7-9, with D unresolved. There are 12 residues in the CDR3. Trimming removed 6 bases at V and 3 bases at J, with 5 bases between. The V gene's germline CDR1 is SEHNR and CDR2 FQNEAQ (reference sequence). The CDR3 DNA reads as TGTGCCAGCAGACCTCACACCGGGGAGCTGTTTTTT. Translated, it gives CASRPHTGELFF.

The chain carries TRBV19 and TRBJ2-6, with D possibly TRBD2 on 5 matching bases. Germline CDR1 reads LNHDA; CDR2 reads SQIVND (reference sequence). The CDR3 totals 16 residues. The germline V and J ends were trimmed by 3 bases and 0 bases, with 9 bases remaining between them. CDR3 residues: CASSMVGISGANVLTF. In nucleotides, the CDR3 is TGTGCCAGTAGTATGGTCGGGATCTCTGGGGCCAACGTCCTGACTTTC.

CDR3 amino acids: CASSIAQSYEQYF. For the CDR3, the DNA is TGTGCCAGTAGTATAGCACAGTCCTACGAGCAGTACTTC. The rearrangement joins TRBV19 to TRBJ2-7; D remains ambiguous. V lost 1 base and J 1 base, leaving 5 bases between the germline ends. Germline V gene sequence: CDR1 LNHDA, CDR2 SQIVND (reference sequence). CDR3 length equals 13 residues.